Listed below are T cell receptor beta chains from one sample, sequenced in a study of cytomegalovirus exposure and HLA in healthy donors. Repertoires were generated with immunoSEQ multiplex PCR, while TCRdb's copy carries only in-frame clones and drops some. The table shows 150,000 to 200,000 clones, with roughly 80% occurring only once. Sequencing was performed on PBMCs. The receptors derive from a male donor in good health and CMV-seronegative. The CDR3 runs from the conserved cysteine through the conserved F or W. The order of the fields is V gene, clone size, D gene, J gene, CDR3 protein, CDR3 DNA. D genes are given only for firm matches. Expanded clones get a size class; other rows say once, few or many, or leave the size out.

v_call: TRBV5-1; clone_size: NA; d_call: NA; j_call: TRBJ1-1; cdr3_aa: CASSLVSGGTEAFF; cdr3_nt: TGCGCCAGCAGCTTGGTTTCGGGAGGCACTGAAGCTTTCTTT
v_call: TRBV29-1; clone_size: NA; d_call: NA; j_call: TRBJ2-7; cdr3_aa: CSVVGGLAGGKPAYEQYF; cdr3_nt: TGCAGCGTTGTCGGAGGGCTAGCCGGAGGAAAGCCGGCCTACGAGCAGTACTTC
v_call: TRBV7-9; clone_size: once; d_call: TRBD1; j_call: TRBJ2-3; cdr3_aa: CSSSLVGTGDTDTQYF; cdr3_nt: TGTTCCAGCAGCTTAGTGGGGACAGGGGACACAGATACGCAGTATTTT
v_call: TRBV7-2; clone_size: few; d_call: NA; j_call: TRBJ2-1; cdr3_aa: CASSFLAGISYNEQFF; cdr3_nt: TGTGCCAGCAGCTTTTTGGCGGGAATTTCCTACAATGAGCAGTTCTTC
v_call: TRBV2; clone_size: NA; d_call: NA; j_call: TRBJ1-2; cdr3_aa: CASGARPYGYTF; cdr3_nt: TGTGCCAGCGGGGCCCGACCCTATGGCTACACCTTC
v_call: TRBV30; clone_size: NA; d_call: NA; j_call: TRBJ1-5; cdr3_aa: CAWSGGGQPQHF; cdr3_nt: TGTGCCTGGAGTGGAGGGGGTCAGCCCCAGCATTTT
v_call: TRBV6-5; clone_size: few; d_call: NA; j_call: TRBJ1-1; cdr3_aa: CASSYAGFRTEAFF; cdr3_nt: TGTGCCAGCAGTTACGCAGGGTTTCGCACTGAAGCTTTCTTT
v_call: TRBV28; clone_size: NA; d_call: TRBD2; j_call: TRBJ2-1; cdr3_aa: CASSFPRLARGYNEQFF; cdr3_nt: TGTGCCAGCAGTTTTCCCCGACTAGCGAGGGGATACAATGAGCAGTTCTTC
v_call: TRBV5-5; clone_size: NA; d_call: NA; j_call: TRBJ1-2; cdr3_aa: CASSFNNYGYTF; cdr3_nt: TGTGCCAGCAGCTTCAATAACTATGGCTACACCTTC
v_call: TRBV6-5; clone_size: NA; d_call: TRBD1; j_call: TRBJ2-7; cdr3_aa: CASSYDRGNYEQYF; cdr3_nt: TGTGCCAGCAGTTACGACAGGGGTAACTACGAGCAGTACTTC
v_call: TRBV27; clone_size: NA; d_call: TRBD1; j_call: TRBJ2-2; cdr3_aa: CASRPGTGDTGELFF; cdr3_nt: TGTGCCAGCAGACCAGGGACAGGGGACACCGGGGAGCTGTTTTTT
v_call: TRBV19; clone_size: NA; d_call: TRBD2; j_call: TRBJ2-1; cdr3_aa: CASSGTSGEYNEQFF; cdr3_nt: TGTGCCAGTTCCGGGACTAGCGGGGAGTACAATGAGCAGTTCTTC
v_call: TRBV13; clone_size: once; d_call: NA; j_call: TRBJ2-3; cdr3_aa: CASSLAGRRGSTDTQYF; cdr3_nt: TGTGCCAGCAGCTTAGCGGGCCGAAGGGGGTCCACAGATACGCAGTATTTT
v_call: TRBV28; clone_size: once; d_call: TRBD1; j_call: TRBJ1-5; cdr3_aa: CASTADRASNQPQHF; cdr3_nt: TGTGCCAGCACCGCGGACAGGGCAAGCAATCAGCCCCAGCATTTT
v_call: TRBV7-2; clone_size: NA; d_call: TRBD2; j_call: TRBJ2-7; cdr3_aa: CASSAPGVAGAGEQYF; cdr3_nt: TGTGCCAGCAGCGCCCCCGGGGTAGCGGGTGCGGGCGAGCAGTACTTC
v_call: TRBV7-8; clone_size: NA; d_call: TRBD1; j_call: TRBJ1-2; cdr3_aa: CASSFGGTAYGYTF; cdr3_nt: TGTGCCAGCAGCTTTGGTGGGACAGCCTATGGCTACACCTTC
v_call: TRBV7-6; clone_size: few; d_call: TRBD2; j_call: TRBJ2-1; cdr3_aa: CASSVLAGGPYEQFF; cdr3_nt: TGTGCCAGCAGCGTACTAGCGGGGGGGCCTTATGAGCAGTTCTTC
v_call: TRBV7-8; clone_size: once; d_call: TRBD1; j_call: TRBJ2-1; cdr3_aa: CASSPRQGTSIGEQFF; cdr3_nt: TGTGCCAGCAGCCCCCGACAGGGAACTTCAATCGGTGAGCAGTTCTTC